This T cell receptor beta chain was recorded in a study of glioma-infiltrating T cells after dendritic cell vaccination. As for the study in general: Treatment, given 2003 to 2012, was autologous tumor lysate-pulsed dendritic cell vaccination.

The table came from immunoSEQ multiplex PCR; TCRdb's copy has only in-frame clones and leaves some out. The table includes 75,000 to 85,000 clones, roughly 91% detected once. Study-wide findings and caveats: The cohort had few patients with full blood and tumor sets.

Worth noting for this clone: Its antigen remains unidentified.

Stated time point: after dendritic cell vaccination, including at tumor progression/relapse. Selection required adequate fresh-frozen tumor tissue plus more than two years' survival data. The V end was cut by 1 base, the J end by 0 bases, with 4 bases between. The CDR3 has 14 residues. Looked up from germline, CDR1 is SEHNR and CDR2 is FQNEAQ (reference sequence). The specimen was blood, collected after dendritic cell vaccination. This chain uses TRBV7-9 with TRBJ1-5; D unresolved. The source of this sequence is a human donor with glioblastoma. The CDR3 sequence: CASSLDSSNQPQHF. CDR3 in DNA: TGTGCCAGCAGCTTAGACAGTAGCAATCAGCCCCAGCATTTT.